The 15 T cell receptor beta chains listed next were all sequenced from one sample in a study of blood T cell repertoires in COVID-19. Sequencing was performed with immunoSEQ multiplex PCR; in TCRdb, only in-frame clones are kept and a portion is missing. The table shows under 300,000 clones, with roughly three quarters occurring only once. Sequencing was done on a sample of peripheral blood. These receptors originate from a woman aged 40 to 49 with active or convalescent COVID-19.

A single count supports this clone. V and J are TRBV4-1 and TRBJ2-5, with D hard to call. Germline loops: CDR1 MGHRA, CDR2 YSYEKL. The CDR3 is 14 residues long. V was cut by 0 bases and J by 3 bases, with 8 bases left in between. Here the CDR3 reads CASSQDSTEETQYF. The DNA for the CDR3 is TGCGCCAGCAGCCAAGATTCAACTGAAGAGACCCAGTACTTC.

V gene TRBV3-1 (or the pseudogene TRBV3-2) combines with J gene TRBJ1-1, with D unresolved. Germline CDR1 reads LGHDT; CDR2 reads YNNKEL (reference sequence). There are 16 residues in the CDR3. Trimming cost V 0 bases and J 6 bases, with 17 bases left between them. CDR3: CASSQDSAGRRSEAFF. Here the CDR3 DNA reads TGTGCCAGCAGCCAAGATTCAGCGGGTCGTCGGTCTGAAGCTTTCTTT.

V and J are TRBV5-1 and TRBJ1-1, with 9 bases aligning to TRBD1. V lost 5 bases, J lost 7 bases, and 12 bases stayed unmatched. This CDR3 is built from 15 residues. The germline V gene has CDR1 SGHRS and CDR2 YFSETQ. Here the CDR3 DNA reads TGCGCCAGCAGTCAGGGACAGGGAGATTCGGATGAAGCTTTCTTT. Translation: CASSQGQGDSDEAFF.

The genes are TRBV11-3 and TRBJ1-1, with D unclear. The CDR3 is 13 amino acids. V was trimmed by 6 bases and J by 2 bases, leaving 10 bases between them. The germline V gene has CDR1 SGHNT and CDR2 YENEEA. CDR3 in DNA: TGTGCCAGCAGTTCAGGTACCAACACTGAAGCTTTCTTT. It yields the protein CASSSGTNTEAFF.

Comment on this clone: A read error may account for a junction end that differs from germline. The CDR3 bases are TGTGCTAGCAGCTTTGACAGGGGCGCTGAAGCTTTCTTT. This sequence encodes CASSFDRGAEAFF. The chain carries TRBV7-7 and TRBJ1-1; 8 bases align to TRBD1. The germline V gene encodes CDR1 SSHAT and CDR2 FNYEAQ (reference sequence). This CDR3 has 13 residues.

The V and J genes are TRBV5-1 and TRBJ1-3; D is perhaps TRBD1 (6 bases). The CDR3 length is 17 residues. V was shortened by 0 bases and J by 3 bases, with 16 bases between the two germline ends. Germline CDR1 SGHRS, CDR2 YFSETQ. In DNA, the CDR3 is TGCGCCAGCAGCTTGGCGTCAGGGGAACAGGGTGGAAACACCATATATTTT. Translating it yields CASSLASGEQGGNTIYF.

This chain uses TRBV3-1 (or the pseudogene TRBV3-2) with TRBJ2-4; D is possibly TRBD2 (7 bases). V gave up 8 bases and J gave up 7 bases, with 12 bases separating them. Per germline, CDR1 LGHDT and CDR2 YNNKEL (reference sequence). This CDR3 has 12 residues. The CDR3 nucleotides are TGTGCCAGCCGGGGGGCCGGGAACATTCAGTACTTC. Translation gives CASRGAGNIQYF.

The CDR3 loop is CASSQGGRGLNQPQHF. For the CDR3, the DNA is TGTGCCAGCAGCCAAGGCGGTAGGGGTCTCAATCAGCCCCAGCATTTT. The V call is TRBV3-1 (or the pseudogene TRBV3-2), the J call TRBJ1-5; D is possibly TRBD1 (5 bases). The CDR3 totals 16 residues. Trimming took off 1 base at V and 3 bases at J, with 13 bases between the two ends. Germline CDR1 is LGHDT and CDR2 is YNNKEL (reference sequence).

The chain is built from TRBV6-1 and TRBJ2-1; 7 nucleotides line up with TRBD1. This CDR3 is built from 13 residues. Looked up from germline, CDR1 is MNHNS and CDR2 is SASEGT. V shed 3 bases, J shed 7 bases, and the junction held 3 bases outside the gene matches. In nucleotides, the CDR3 is TGTGCCAGCAGTGAGGACAGGAGTAATGAGCAGTTCTTC. It specifies CASSEDRSNEQFF.

The chain recombines TRBV2 with TRBJ2-2, with TRBD2 identical over 11 bases. V dropped 5 bases and J dropped 3; count of bases not matched to a gene: 2. Germline V gene lookup returns CDR1 SNHLY and CDR2 FYNNEI. The CDR3 is made up of 15 amino acids. The CDR3 is CASSRTSGYTGELFF. The DNA for the CDR3 is TGTGCCAGCAGTCGGACTAGCGGGTACACCGGGGAGCTGTTTTTT. Supplemented by reference TRBV2 and TRBJ2-2, the full variable domain reads EPEVTQTPSHQVTQMGQEVILRCVPISNHLYFYWYRQILGQKVEFLVSFYNNEISEKSEIFDDQFSVERPDGSNFTLKIRSTKLEDSAMYFCASSRTSGYTGELFFGEGSRLTVL.

The V gene is TRBV19, the J gene TRBJ1-1, with TRBD1 matching 7 bases. V shed 6 bases, J shed 7 bases, and the junction held 11 bases outside the gene matches. This CDR3 region has 14 residues. The germline gives CDR1 LNHDA, CDR2 SQIVND (reference sequence). In DNA form, the CDR3 reads TGTGCCAGTAGATCGGACAGGTGGGCCTTTGAAGCTTTCTTT. The encoded protein is CASRSDRWAFEAFF.

The chain joins TRBV28 to TRBJ2-1; D unresolved. Trimming shortened V by 6 bases and J by 5 bases, and 20 bases separated the two germline ends. Germline loops: CDR1 MDHEN, CDR2 SYDVKM. This CDR3 contains 16 residues. The chain's CDR3 is CASRRFVFNQNNEQFF. The DNA for the CDR3 is TGTGCCAGCAGGCGGTTCGTGTTCAACCAGAACAATGAGCAGTTCTTC.

The chain has TRBV7-3 and TRBJ1-1; D is unresolved. V was clipped by 2 bases and J by 5 bases, with 9 bases between them. Per germline, CDR1 SGHTA and CDR2 FQGTGA. The CDR3 runs 13 residues. CDR3 sequence (DNA): TGTGCCAGCAGCTTACTTCGAGGAACTGAAGCTTTCTTT. Its protein product is CASSLLRGTEAFF.

The chain is built from TRBV21-1 and TRBJ1-2; the table's D call, TRBD1, was not checked against the DNA. TRBV21-1 is tagged as a pseudogene. This CDR3 contains 18 residues. CDR3 sequence: CASSKVKGDSVKFYGYTF. CDR3 in DNA: TGTGCCAGCAGCAAAGTTAAGGGGGACAGCGTTAAATTCTATGGCTACACCTTC.

The CDR3 loop reads CSTRTGTYGYTF. The DNA for the CDR3 is TGCAGCACTCGGACAGGGACCTATGGCTACACCTTC. The chain has TRBV29-1 and TRBJ1-2, with 8 positions matching TRBD1. Germline CDR1 and CDR2: SQVTM and ANQGSEA. The V and J ends lost 8 bases and 4 bases, in that order; junction bases with no gene match: 6. This CDR3 has 12 amino acids. Variable domain in full (rest from reference TRBV29-1 and TRBJ1-2): SAVISQKPSRDICQRGTSLTIQCQVDSQVTMMFWYRQQPGQSLTLIATANQGSEATYESGFVIDKFPISRPNLTFSTLTVSNMSPEDSSIYLCSTRTGTYGYTFGSGTRLTVV.